The subject of this entry is one TCR beta chain. Its antigen is still unknown. Per-base qualities were not stored, and no clone one base away is much larger. CD3+ T cells, isolated magnetically, got roughly 1.4 hours of stimulation with PMA and ionomycin and were then labeled using IL-17A and IFNgamma cytokine secretion assays. Synovial fluid effusions were aspirated from the actively inflamed joints of patients with psoriatic arthritis. Memory CD8+ T cells in synovial fluid were sorted patient by patient into Tc17 (IL-17A+) cells, bulk memory cells and Tc1 (IL-17A-IFNgamma+) cells in order to compare their TCR repertoires. The Classification of Psoriatic Arthritis Study Group (CASPAR) criteria were met by the psoriatic arthritis patients. After counterstaining with viability dye plus anti-CD3, CD8, CD14 and CD4 antibodies, the cytokine-secreting cells were sorted on a BD FACSAria. A few patients with psoriatic arthritis provided sorted synovial fluid CD8+ T cell subsets that underwent TCRbeta sequencing. Before use, synovial fluid mononuclear cells were separated with Lymphoprep and cryopreserved in liquid nitrogen. About 50% fetal calf serum and around 9.6% dimethyl sulfoxide were contained in the cryopreservation medium.

These data originate in a study of IL-17A CD8 T cells in psoriatic arthritis synovium. Broadly, across the study: The goal of the study was to define the phenotype, molecular profile and function of synovial IL-17A+CD8+ T cells in psoriatic arthritis pathogenesis. What the research found in general, with its limitations: In psoriatic arthritis, TCRbeta sequencing revealed that synovial Tc17 cells were polyclonal (median clonality around 0.08). Cells were obtained from synovial fluid rather than synovial tissue, because no psoriatic arthritis synovial tissue samples were available. Only three patients were included in the TCR sequencing, a limited sample size that the authors acknowledged. Although over 5% of the repertoire was occupied by some individual clones, most synovial CD8+ subsets remained polyclonal. Morisita overlap indices above 0.8 were seen in a couple of patients because many Tc17 clones were shared with the synovial Tc1 population.

DNA was extracted (Qiagen), and TCRbeta V-D-J rearrangements were subjected to bias-controlled amplification followed by high-throughput sequencing (immunoSEQ; Adaptive Biotech). The study's own analysis went as follows. Productive sequences were analyzed at sequence level using the immunoSEQ Analyzer platform. Clonality was calculated as 1 minus Pielou's evenness, with values from 0 (highly polyclonal) to 1 (monoclonal). How much repertoires overlapped between subsets was quantified with the Morisita index, which goes from 0 (no similarity) to 1 (complete similarity). TCRdb provides this immuneACCESS table in a form limited to in-frame rearrangements. Some clones are lacking; in checked studies, under half of them reflect an unresolved V gene, and why the rest are absent is not known. That table supplies the V and J calls and clone size; D and trimming were determined from the DNA. This sample lists 1,500 to 2,000 clones; less than 75% were detected once. Together, the top ten hold more than 9% of the sample.

The sequence derives from a human donor with psoriatic arthritis. Sequencing was done on a sample of IL-17A+ (IFN-gamma+/-) memory CD8+ T cells from synovial fluid. Per the publication, the cell subset or site label means: IL-17A+IFNgamma+/- memory CD8+ (Tc17) cells.

The nucleotide sequence is TGTGCCAGCAGTCTGTGGGCTAGCAATCAGCCCCAGCATTTT. It specifies CASSLWASNQPQHF. This chain is built from TRBV6-5 and TRBJ1-5; the D gene is unclear. A distance of 8 bases separates the germline ends of V and J, which lose 5 bases and 0 bases respectively. Taken from cysteine to phenylalanine, the CDR3 has 14 residues. Just the 42-base CDR3 DNA is kept, in frame starting at base 1. CDR1 and CDR2 (MNHEY, SVGAGI) derive from the germline V gene.